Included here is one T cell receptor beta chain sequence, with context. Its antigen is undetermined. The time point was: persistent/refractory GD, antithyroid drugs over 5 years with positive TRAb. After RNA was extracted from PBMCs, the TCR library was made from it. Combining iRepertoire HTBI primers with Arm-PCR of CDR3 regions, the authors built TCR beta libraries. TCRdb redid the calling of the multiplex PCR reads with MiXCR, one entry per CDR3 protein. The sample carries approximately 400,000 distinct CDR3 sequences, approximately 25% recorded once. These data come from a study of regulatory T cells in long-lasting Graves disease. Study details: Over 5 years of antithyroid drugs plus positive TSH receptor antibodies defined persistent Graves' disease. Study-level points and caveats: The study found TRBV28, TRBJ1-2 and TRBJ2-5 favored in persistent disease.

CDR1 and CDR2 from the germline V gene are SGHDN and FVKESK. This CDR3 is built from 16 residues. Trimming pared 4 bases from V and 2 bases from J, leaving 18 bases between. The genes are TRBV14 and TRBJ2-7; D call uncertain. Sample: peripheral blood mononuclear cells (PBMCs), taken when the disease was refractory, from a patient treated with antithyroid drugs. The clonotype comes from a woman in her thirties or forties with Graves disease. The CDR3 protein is CASSRGYEAPTYEQYF. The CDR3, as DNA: TGTGCCAGCAGCCGGGGATACGAGGCGCCCACCTACGAGCAGTACTTC.